The 26 T cell receptor beta chains below come from one sample, sequenced in a study of cytomegalovirus exposure and HLA in healthy donors. It was with 60 Vbeta and 13 Jbeta primers that the PCR ran. Sequencing used immunoSEQ multiplex PCR; TCRdb keeps in-frame clones, though not all of them. The sample has about 100,000 clones, roughly 80% seen once. Sequencing used PBMCs. These receptors all stem from a woman aged 55 to 70 in good health and CMV-seronegative.

The CDR3 sequence is CAIRELAGAYNEQFF. CDR3 nucleotides: TGTGCCATCAGAGAACTAGCGGGAGCCTACAATGAGCAGTTCTTC. The chain uses TRBV10-3 and TRBJ2-1; TRBD2 matches at 11 bases. Looked up from germline, CDR1 is ENHRY and CDR2 is SYGVKD. V was pared by 6 bases and J by 2 bases, with 3 bases of the junction left unmatched. There are 15 residues in the CDR3.

This sequence joins TRBV5-6 and TRBJ2-5, with 9 nucleotides matching TRBD2. The V segment lost 2 bases and the J segment 2 bases; nucleotides outside the gene matches: 4. Germline assignment: CDR1 SGHDT and CDR2 YYEEEE. The CDR3 runs to 15 residues. The CDR3 protein is CASSFGAGGQETQYF. The CDR3, as DNA: TGTGCCAGCAGCTTCGGAGCGGGGGGTCAAGAGACCCAGTACTTC.

The V call is TRBV6-6, the J call TRBJ1-4; maybe TRBD1 (6 bases). CDR3 length: 14 amino acids. Deletions cut 4 bases from V and 5 bases from J, with 11 bases between. Germline lookup yields CDR1 MNHNY and CDR2 SVGAGI (reference sequence). DNA of the CDR3: TGTGCCAGCAGTTTACAGGGTTACAATGAAAAACTGTTTTTT. Amino acids: CASSLQGYNEKLFF.

The chain uses TRBV30 and TRBJ1-1, with 7 bases lining up with TRBD1. This CDR3 has 13 amino acids. The junction had 9 bases not matched to a gene; V was cut back by 3 bases and J by 8 bases. The germline gives CDR1 GTSNPN, CDR2 SVGIG (reference sequence). The CDR3 here is CAWRLGQAVEAFF. The CDR3 DNA is TGTGCCTGGAGGCTAGGACAGGCGGTAGAAGCTTTCTTT.

The chain carries TRBV6-9 and TRBJ1-1; 9 nucleotides line up with TRBD1. This CDR3 comprises 16 residues. Germline V CDR1 and CDR2: MNHGY, SVAAGI. V lost 2 bases and J lost 1; bases outside the gene matches: 5. The CDR3 DNA reads TGTGCCAGCAGTTATCTGGGACAGGGAGGGAACACTGAAGCTTTCTTT. Protein product: CASSYLGQGGNTEAFF.

V is TRBV12-5 and J is TRBJ1-5, with a possible D match to TRBD1 (5 bases). The CDR3 covers 11 residues. Germline CDR1 and CDR2: LGHNT and FRNRAP. Trimming shortened V by 4 bases and J by 7 bases, and 5 bases separated the two germline ends. CDR3 in DNA: TGTGCTAGTGGTTCAGGGCAGCCCCAGCATTTT. It yields the protein CASGSGQPQHF. The full variable domain, with the rest looked up from reference TRBV12-5 and TRBJ1-5, is DARVTQTPRHKVTEMGQEVTMRCQPILGHNTVFWYRQTMMQGLELLAYFRNRAPLDDSGMPKDRFSAEMPDATLATLKIQPSEPRDSAVYFCASGSGQPQHFGDGTRLSIL.

The chain uses TRBV4-3 and TRBJ2-5; TRBD2 agrees at 8 bases. This CDR3 region has 15 residues. V was clipped by 1 base and J by 1 base; unmatched bases: 2. CDR1 is LGHNA, CDR2 YSLEER, per germline. This CDR3 reads CASSQGAGAQETQYF. The CDR3 bases are TGCGCCAGCAGCCAAGGAGCGGGAGCCCAAGAGACCCAGTACTTC.

The rearrangement joins TRBV7-9 to TRBJ1-4; TRBD1 aligns across 8 bases. The germline CDR1 and CDR2 sequences are SEHNR and FQNEAQ (reference sequence). The junction had 6 bases not matched to a gene; V was cut back by 4 bases and J by 2 bases. The CDR3 runs 16 residues. The CDR3, as DNA: TGTGCCAGCAGCTCGTTTACAGGGGGGACTAATGAAAAACTGTTTTTT. This sequence encodes CASSSFTGGTNEKLFF.

The genes are TRBV7-9 and TRBJ2-7, with 8 nucleotides matching TRBD1. J was trimmed by 6 bases and V by 4 bases; bases with no gene match: 8. Germline loops: CDR1 SEHNR, CDR2 FQNEAQ (reference sequence). The CDR3 totals 14 residues. CDR3 amino acids: CASSYISGGSEQYF. In DNA form, the CDR3 reads TGTGCCAGCAGCTACATTTCAGGGGGCAGCGAGCAGTACTTC.

The genes are TRBV30 and TRBJ1-3; no reliable D call. Germline V lookup: CDR1 GTSNPN, CDR2 SVGIG (reference sequence). The V gene lost 5 bases and the J gene lost 1 base, with 6 bases spanning the gap. This CDR3 is built from 12 residues. CDR3 amino acids: CAWQDSGNTIYF. The CDR3 DNA follows: TGTGCCTGGCAGGATTCTGGAAACACCATATATTTT. Looking up the rest from reference TRBV30 and TRBJ1-3 gives the full variable domain: SQTIHQWPATLVQPVGSPLSLECTVEGTSNPNLYWYRQAAGRGLQLLFYSVGIGQISSEVPQNLSASRPQDRQFILSSKKLLLSDSGFYLCAWQDSGNTIYFGEGSWLTVV.

In its sample, this clone was seen a few times. V and J are TRBV5-6 and TRBJ2-3; TRBD2 matches 12 bases. The germline V gene has CDR1 SGHDT and CDR2 YYEEEE. This CDR3 is built from 16 residues. V trimming: 2 bases; J trimming: 3 bases; junction bases outside the gene matches: 4. CDR3 sequence: CASSFRLAGATDTQYF. DNA of the CDR3: TGTGCCAGCAGCTTCAGACTAGCGGGAGCGACAGATACGCAGTATTTT.

Regarding this clone: A junction end diverges from the germline sequence, so it may reflect a read error. The chain combines TRBV20-1 with TRBJ2-5, with TRBD2 identical over 8 bases. The CDR3 covers 11 residues. Germline V gene lookup returns CDR1 DFQATT and CDR2 SNEGSKA (reference sequence). For the CDR3, the DNA is TGTAGCGGGGATTTACAAGAGACCCAGTACTTC. Translation: CSGDLQETQYF.

This chain uses TRBV7-6 with TRBJ2-7, with TRBD2 as a possible D gene (6 bases). Germline CDR1 reads SGHVS; CDR2 reads FNYEAQ. V shed 1 base and J shed 2 bases, with 15 bases lying between them. The CDR3 is 16 amino acids. CDR3 bases: TGTGCCAGCAGCTTAGGGACGGGAGACCTACCCTACGAGCAGTACTTC. Its translation is CASSLGTGDLPYEQYF. The full variable domain, completed using reference TRBV7-6 and TRBJ2-7, is GAGVSQSPRYKVTKRGQDVALRCDPISGHVSLYWYRQALGQGPEFLTYFNYEAQQDKSGLPNDRFSAERPEGSISTLTIQRTEQRDSAMYRCASSLGTGDLPYEQYFGPGTRLTVT.

This clone has just a few counts. The chain recombines TRBV7-6 with TRBJ2-1; 11 bases fit TRBD2. V lost 4 bases, J lost 6 bases, and 11 bases stayed unmatched. The CDR3 length is 17 residues. Germline values: CDR1 SGHVS, CDR2 FNYEAQ. CDR3 residues: CASSSTVLAGGFNEQFF. DNA of the CDR3: TGTGCCAGCAGCTCGACAGTCCTAGCGGGAGGCTTCAATGAGCAGTTCTTC.

V gene TRBV5-6 combines with J gene TRBJ2-5; TRBD1 agrees at 7 bases. The CDR3 is made up of 16 amino acids. From germline, CDR1 is SGHDT and CDR2 YYEEEE. The V segment lost 4 bases and the J segment 0 bases; nucleotides outside the gene matches: 9. CDR3 sequence (DNA): TGTGCCAGCAGCAGGAGAGGGGGCCAGAACCAAGAGACCCAGTACTTC. Amino acid sequence: CASSRRGGQNQETQYF.

This sequence joins TRBV28 and TRBJ1-2; weak D call: TRBD1 (6 bases). The length of the CDR3 is 14 residues. Germline CDR1 and CDR2: MDHEN and SYDVKM. V was pared by 8 bases and J by 8 bases, with 21 bases between. The DNA of the CDR3 is TGTGCCAGCCGTCCCGGGGACATTCCCGGGGGCTACACCTTC. This encodes CASRPGDIPGGYTF.

The rearrangement links TRBV6-5 to TRBJ1-5; D uncertain. This CDR3 has 14 residues. The germline V gene has CDR1 MNHEY and CDR2 SVGAGI. The V and J ends lost 6 bases and 3 bases respectively, with 12 bases between them. In DNA form, the CDR3 reads TGTGCCAGCAGCAGAGGCGGATTCAATCAGCCCCAGCATTTT. Protein sequence: CASSRGGFNQPQHF.

The chain combines TRBV5-6 with TRBJ2-7; no clear D. Germline CDR1 reads SGHDT; CDR2 reads YYEEEE. The germline V and J ends were trimmed by 0 bases and 6 bases, with 7 bases remaining between them. The CDR3 runs 12 residues. The CDR3 loop reads CASSLAPLEQYF. The CDR3 DNA reads as TGTGCCAGCAGCTTGGCCCCCCTCGAGCAGTACTTC.

The genes are TRBV4-3 and TRBJ1-2; D uncertain. Looked up from germline, CDR1 is LGHNA and CDR2 is YSLEER. The V end was cut by 0 bases, the J end by 4 bases, with 9 bases between. CDR3 length: 14 amino acids. CDR3 sequence: CASSQDEIPYGYTF. CDR3 in DNA: TGCGCCAGCAGCCAAGACGAGATCCCCTATGGCTACACCTTC.

The chain uses TRBV7-9 and TRBJ2-3; TRBD1 matches at 7 bases. J lost 2 bases, V lost 1 base, and 12 bases had no gene match. The CDR3 runs 18 residues. CDR1 and CDR2 (germline): SEHNR, FQNEAQ (reference sequence). The CDR3, as DNA: TGTGCCAGCAGCTTAGTGGGGACAGCAAGACCCCTCACAGATACGCAGTATTTT. Its protein is CASSLVGTARPLTDTQYF.

The chain carries TRBV5-1 and TRBJ2-7, with 7 bases lining up with TRBD2. Trimming took 5 bases from V and 6 from J; bases not matched to a gene: 11. This CDR3 has 14 amino acids. CDR1 and CDR2 (germline): SGHRS, YFSETQ. CDR3 region: CASRTVGGPGEQYF. The CDR3 bases are TGCGCCAGCAGGACAGTGGGAGGGCCGGGCGAGCAGTACTTC.

The chain joins TRBV9 to TRBJ1-2; 7 bases are shared with TRBD1. Unmatched junction bases numbered 13, after V lost 0 bases and J lost 8 bases. The CDR3 covers 16 residues. In germline, CDR1 is SGDLS, CDR2 YYNGEE. The CDR3 loop reads CASSVGGTGAIEGYTF. CDR3 DNA: TGTGCCAGCAGCGTAGGTGGTACAGGGGCTATAGAAGGCTACACCTTC.

The chain joins TRBV5-8 to TRBJ1-2; 9 bases fit TRBD1. Trimming removed 7 bases from V and 4 bases from J; junction bases left unmatched: 8. The CDR3 runs to 14 residues. From germline, CDR1 is SGHTS and CDR2 YDEGEE. The CDR3 loop is CASGGQGKGYGYTF. The CDR3 bases are TGTGCCAGCGGCGGACAGGGGAAGGGCTATGGCTACACCTTC.

The chain recombines TRBV6-5 with TRBJ1-4; D not resolved. Looked up from germline, CDR1 is MNHEY and CDR2 is SVGAGI. Trimming cost V 2 bases and J 0 bases, with 7 bases left between them. The CDR3 consists of 15 residues. The CDR3 is CASSYDGATNEKLFF. DNA for the CDR3: TGTGCCAGCAGTTACGACGGAGCAACTAATGAAAAACTGTTTTTT.

The V and J genes are TRBV7-9 and TRBJ2-7; tentative D call: TRBD1 (6 bases). Germline V gene sequence: CDR1 SEHNR, CDR2 FQNEAQ (reference sequence). This CDR3 has 13 amino acids. V lost 4 bases to trimming and J lost 6 bases, with 13 bases between them. The CDR3 bases are TGTGCCAGCAGCTCCGGACAGCAACGCGAGCAGTACTTC. Protein sequence: CASSSGQQREQYF.

The V call is TRBV7-9, the J call TRBJ1-4; D remains unclear. Germline CDR1 reads SEHNR; CDR2 reads FQNEAQ (reference sequence). Trimming pared 4 bases from V and 7 bases from J, leaving 7 bases between. This CDR3 has 12 residues. CDR3 nucleotide sequence: TGTGCCAGCAGCTCCGGTAGTGAAAAACTGTTTTTT. Translating gives CASSSGSEKLFF.